The T cell receptor (beta chain) described here comes from a study of monozygotic twins with inflammatory bowel disease (dated by TCRdb to the late 2010s). As for the study more broadly: The complete study included approximately 28 monozygotic twin pairs: 19 IBD-discordant Danish pairs and nine German pairs, of which four were IBD-concordant and five were IBD-discordant. Within discordant pairs, disease-associated traits were sought mainly by comparing IBD patients with their genetically identical healthy co-twins. Each individual had, on average, about 151 000 unique TCRalpha sequences and 181 000 unique TCRbeta sequences available for analysis.

From each donor, an approximately 2.4 ml peripheral blood sample was drawn into PAXgene tubes and stored at -80 degrees C. Without T cell sorting, total RNA was isolated from whole blood using the PAXgene blood miRNA kit on an automated QIAcube. Peripheral blood from monozygotic twin pairs who were concordant or discordant for inflammatory bowel disease underwent deep TCRalpha and TCRbeta repertoire profiling using unique molecular barcoding. Smoking habits were recorded for all twin pairs, and each individual was classified as a current, former or never smoker. The protocol used for the library was 5' RACE. For each TCR library, approximately 3,700 ng of total RNA was used. cDNA was synthesized with SMARTScribe reverse transcriptase in eight separate reactions per sample. During cDNA synthesis, template switching introduced unique molecular identifiers that contained a 6-nucleotide sample barcode. Amplification of TCRalpha and TCRbeta cDNA involved two nested PCRs of roughly 17 and 9 cycles, and each PCR was followed by bead purification. Before amplification, the cDNA was treated with uracil DNA-glycosylase and purified using the QIAquick PCR purification kit. The second PCR was the step at which Illumina TruSeq-compatible adapters and sample-specific barcodes were added. TapeStation and Qubit were used to check library quality and concentration, and 5 ng of each library was pooled. The pooled libraries were sequenced with 2 x 100 bp reads and custom sequencing primers on an Illumina HiSeq2500 single-index Rapid Run. The source study handled its data this way. UMI-based consensus assembly with MiGEC version 1.2.6 was used to correct PCR and sequencing errors. V(D)J alignment, clonotype assembly and CDR3 extraction were performed with MiXCR version 2.1.1. To normalise gene usage, clonotype sharing and MAIT/NKT TCR abundance, the top 1000, 10 000 and 20 000 clonotypes in each sample were analysed. After downsampling to 27 000 UMIs, diversity was calculated as the inverse Simpson index using the vegan R package. Paired Mann-Whitney U tests were applied to discordant twin pairs, with Benjamini-Hochberg correction for multiple testing. After reprocessing by TCRdb, each CDR3 protein sequence is one entry, and no DNA is given. The V and J calls and clone size come from TCRdb's table, not from the authors' own analysis. The sample's table covers 150,000 or so distinct CDR3 sequences. About 1.2% of the sample goes to the ten largest clones.

Notes on this clonotype: No cognate antigen has been identified for it.

General conclusions and limits of the study: The analysis was unable to tell different T cell subtypes apart. Background noise and inter-individual variability may have been introduced into the repertoires by the differing immunosuppressive treatments among patients. No difference in repertoire similarity was observed between concordant and discordant twins, possibly owing to limited statistical power. Compared with healthy twins, IBD patients shared fewer clonotypes with other individuals, and the difference was most pronounced in patients with signs of disease activity. Measured by the inverse Simpson index, TCRbeta repertoire diversity was lower in IBD patients than in their healthy co-twins. No single strong signal or clonotype linked to IBD turned up in the results, so the idea that one exists was not supported.

Sequenced: blood. This TCR came from a human donor with ulcerative colitis or Crohn's disease, or a healthy co-twin of an affected twin (not recorded which).

The CDR3 here reads CASRSQGQSSNQPQHF. The chain is made from TRBV6-1 and TRBJ1-5; TCRdb reports TRBD1, a call that lacks DNA to check it against. CDR1 and CDR2, looked up from the germline V gene, are MNHNS and SASEGT. Taken from cysteine to phenylalanine, the CDR3 has 16 residues. No DNA is recorded.